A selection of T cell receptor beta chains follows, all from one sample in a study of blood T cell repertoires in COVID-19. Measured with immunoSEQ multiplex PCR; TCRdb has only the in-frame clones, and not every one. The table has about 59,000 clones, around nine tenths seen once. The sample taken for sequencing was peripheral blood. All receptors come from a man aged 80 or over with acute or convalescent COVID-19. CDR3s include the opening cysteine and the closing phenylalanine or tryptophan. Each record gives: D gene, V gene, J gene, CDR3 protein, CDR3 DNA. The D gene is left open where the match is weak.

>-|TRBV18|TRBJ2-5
CASSPFSPGEETQYF
TGTGCCAGCTCACCCTTCAGTCCGGGGGAGGAGACCCAGTACTTC
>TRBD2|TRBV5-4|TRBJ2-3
CASSFAGSGGVSTDTQYF
TGTGCCAGCAGCTTTGCGGGGAGCGGGGGGGTTAGCACAGATACGCAGTATTTT
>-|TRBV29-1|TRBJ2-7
CSATRDSSLEQYF
TGCAGCGCTACTCGGGACTCCTCTCTCGAGCAGTACTTC
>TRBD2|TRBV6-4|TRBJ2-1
CASSDSRRGDSNEQFF
TGTGCCAGCAGTGATTCTCGGCGGGGGGATTCCAATGAGCAGTTCTTC
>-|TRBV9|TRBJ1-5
CASSVDFRGNQPQHF
TGTGCCAGCAGCGTAGATTTCAGGGGTAATCAGCCCCAGCATTTT
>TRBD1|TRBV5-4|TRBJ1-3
CASSLGQGDTIYF
TGTGCCAGCAGCTTAGGACAGGGGGACACCATATATTTT
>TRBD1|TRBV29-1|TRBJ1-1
CSVESGQGLEAFF
TGCAGCGTTGAAAGCGGACAGGGGTTGGAAGCTTTCTTT
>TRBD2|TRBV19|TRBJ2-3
CASSMGLGGPDTQYF
TGTGCCAGTAGTATGGGACTAGGAGGCCCAGATACGCAGTATTTT
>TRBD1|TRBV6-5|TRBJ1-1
CASTDRGKGTEAFF
TGTGCCAGCACGGACAGGGGGAAGGGTACTGAAGCTTTCTTT
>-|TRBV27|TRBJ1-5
CASSLVQGYQPQHF
TGTGCCAGCAGTTTGGTACAGGGATACCAGCCCCAGCATTTT
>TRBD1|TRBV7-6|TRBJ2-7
CASSKRTGASDEQYF
TGTGCCAGCAGCAAACGGACAGGGGCGTCTGACGAGCAGTACTTC
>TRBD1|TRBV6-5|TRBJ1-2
CASSQIGTDYGYTF
TGTGCCAGCAGCCAGATCGGGACAGACTATGGCTACACCTTC
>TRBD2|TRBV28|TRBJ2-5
CASSVTSGGAETQYF
TGTGCCAGCAGTGTCACTAGCGGGGGGGCCGAGACCCAGTACTTC
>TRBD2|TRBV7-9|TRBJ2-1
CASSSGTSGGLELFF
TGTGCCAGCAGCTCCGGGACTAGCGGGGGTTTAGAGCTGTTCTTC
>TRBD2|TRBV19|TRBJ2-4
CASSPSGGLAKNIQYF
TGTGCCAGTAGTCCTAGCGGGGGGTTAGCCAAAAACATTCAGTACTTC
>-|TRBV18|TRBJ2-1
CASSPTTGVGSEQFF
TGTGCCAGCTCACCAACCACTGGAGTCGGATCTGAGCAGTTCTTC
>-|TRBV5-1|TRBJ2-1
CASSLGSGLNNEQFF
TGCGCCAGCAGCTTGGGAAGCGGGCTGAACAATGAGCAGTTCTTC
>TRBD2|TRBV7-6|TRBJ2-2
CASSVRLAGGLGNTGELFF
TGTGCCAGCAGCGTTAGACTAGCGGGGGGGCTCGGGAACACCGGGGAGCTGTTTTTT
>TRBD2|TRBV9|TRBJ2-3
CASSVAAGGSTDTQYF
TGTGCCAGCAGCGTAGCTGCGGGGGGTAGCACAGATACGCAGTATTTT
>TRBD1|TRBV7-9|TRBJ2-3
CASSSKGATDTQYF
TGTGCCAGCAGCTCGAAGGGGGCCACAGATACGCAGTATTTT
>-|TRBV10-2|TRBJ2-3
CASSEPGHADTQYF
TGCGCCAGCAGTGAGCCGGGACATGCGGATACGCAGTATTTT
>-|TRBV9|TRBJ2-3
CASSARIEGTDTQYF
TGTGCCAGCAGCGCACGGATAGAGGGCACAGATACGCAGTATTTT